Shown below are 3 T cell receptor beta chains from a single sample sequenced in a study of cytomegalovirus exposure and HLA in healthy donors. The PCR contained 60 Vbeta and 13 Jbeta primers. Produced via immunoSEQ multiplex PCR; TCRdb's table is partial and in-frame only. The sample holds some 140,000 clones, roughly 80% seen once. The sequenced sample consisted of PBMCs. Every receptor here comes from a female donor in good health and CMV-seronegative.

This clone was seen only once. J is TRBJ2-3 and V is TRBV13; D is possibly TRBD1 (5 bases). The germline V gene encodes CDR1 PRHDT and CDR2 FYEKMQ (reference sequence). This CDR3 comprises 15 residues. The germline V and J ends were trimmed by 2 bases and 4 bases, with 13 bases remaining between them. The CDR3 loop is CASSLKTTGPDTQYF. CDR3 nucleotide sequence: TGTGCCAGCAGCTTAAAGACCACAGGCCCAGATACGCAGTATTTT.

The V call is TRBV10-3, the J call TRBJ2-4; 7 nucleotides line up with TRBD1. The V gene's germline CDR1 is ENHRY and CDR2 SYGVKD. This CDR3 comprises 13 residues. V lost 4 bases and J lost 5; bases outside the gene matches: 2. The DNA of the CDR3 is TGTGCCATCAGTGGGGGGACAGAAAACATTCAGTACTTC. This sequence encodes CAISGGTENIQYF.

This clone was seen a few times. This sequence joins TRBV6-5 and TRBJ2-7; a possible D gene is TRBD1 (6 bases). V lost 5 bases, J lost 5 bases, and 10 bases lay in between. There are 12 residues in the CDR3. Germline CDR1 and CDR2: MNHEY and SVGAGI. CDR3 bases: TGTGCCAGCAGTCGGACAGCGGACGAGCAGTACTTC. Its translation: CASSRTADEQYF.